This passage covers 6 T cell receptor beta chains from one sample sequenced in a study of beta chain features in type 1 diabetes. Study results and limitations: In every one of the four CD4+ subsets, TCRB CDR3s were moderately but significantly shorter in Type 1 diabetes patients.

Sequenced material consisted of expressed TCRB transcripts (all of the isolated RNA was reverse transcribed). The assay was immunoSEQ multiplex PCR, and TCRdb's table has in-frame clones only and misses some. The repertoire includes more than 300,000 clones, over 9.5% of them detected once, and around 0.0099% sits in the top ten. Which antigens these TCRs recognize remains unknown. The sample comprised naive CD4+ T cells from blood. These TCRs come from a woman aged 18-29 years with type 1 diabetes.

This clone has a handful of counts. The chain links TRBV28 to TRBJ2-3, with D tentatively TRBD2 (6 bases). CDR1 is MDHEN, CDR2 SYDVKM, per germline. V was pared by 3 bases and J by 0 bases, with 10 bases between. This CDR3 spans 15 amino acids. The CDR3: CASSFLAGSTDTQYF. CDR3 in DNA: TGTGCCAGCAGTTTCTTGGCGGGGAGCACAGATACGCAGTATTTT.

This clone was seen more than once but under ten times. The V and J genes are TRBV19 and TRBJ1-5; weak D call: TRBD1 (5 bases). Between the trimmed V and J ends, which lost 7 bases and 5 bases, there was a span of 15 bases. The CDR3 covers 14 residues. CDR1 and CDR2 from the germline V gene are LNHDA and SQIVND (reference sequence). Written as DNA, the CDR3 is TGTGCCAGTATCCCCGGCGGGGGGTATCAGCCCCAGCATTTT. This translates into CASIPGGGYQPQHF.

CDR3 residues: CASAGWTPNSYEQYF. CDR3 DNA sequence: TGTGCCAGCGCGGGGTGGACACCAAACTCCTACGAGCAGTACTTC. V is TRBV7-9 and J is TRBJ2-7; tentative D call: TRBD2 (6 bases). Germline assignment: CDR1 SEHNR and CDR2 FQNEAQ (reference sequence). V lost 8 bases, J lost 0 bases, and 17 bases lay in between. The CDR3 length is 15 residues.

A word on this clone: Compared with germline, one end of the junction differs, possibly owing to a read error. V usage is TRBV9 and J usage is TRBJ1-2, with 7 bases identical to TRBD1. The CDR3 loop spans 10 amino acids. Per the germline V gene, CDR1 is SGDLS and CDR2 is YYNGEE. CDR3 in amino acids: CASSADRMAF. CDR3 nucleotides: TGTGCCAGCAGCGCGGACAGGATGGCCTTC. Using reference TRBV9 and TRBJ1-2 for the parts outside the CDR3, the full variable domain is DSGVTQTPKHLITATGQRVTLRCSPRSGDLSVYWYQQSLDQGLQFLIQYYNGEERAKGNILERFSAQQFPDLHSELNLSSLELGDSALYFCASSADRMAFGSGTRLTVV.

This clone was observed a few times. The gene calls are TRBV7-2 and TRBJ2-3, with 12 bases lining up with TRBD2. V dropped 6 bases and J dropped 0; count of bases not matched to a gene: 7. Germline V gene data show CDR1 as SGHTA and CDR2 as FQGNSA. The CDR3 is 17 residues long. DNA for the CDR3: TGTGCCAGCAGAGGACTAGCGGGATCTACTAGCACAGATACGCAGTATTTT. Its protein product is CASRGLAGSTSTDTQYF.

DNA of the CDR3: TGTGCCAGCAGCCCGTGGGGGGATCAGCCCCAGCATTTT. Translating it yields CASSPWGDQPQHF. The chain has TRBV7-2 and TRBJ1-5; D may be TRBD1 (5 bases). Germline-derived CDR1 and CDR2 are SGHTA and FQGNSA. This CDR3 is built from 13 residues. V was cut by 5 bases and J by 5 bases, with 10 bases left in between.